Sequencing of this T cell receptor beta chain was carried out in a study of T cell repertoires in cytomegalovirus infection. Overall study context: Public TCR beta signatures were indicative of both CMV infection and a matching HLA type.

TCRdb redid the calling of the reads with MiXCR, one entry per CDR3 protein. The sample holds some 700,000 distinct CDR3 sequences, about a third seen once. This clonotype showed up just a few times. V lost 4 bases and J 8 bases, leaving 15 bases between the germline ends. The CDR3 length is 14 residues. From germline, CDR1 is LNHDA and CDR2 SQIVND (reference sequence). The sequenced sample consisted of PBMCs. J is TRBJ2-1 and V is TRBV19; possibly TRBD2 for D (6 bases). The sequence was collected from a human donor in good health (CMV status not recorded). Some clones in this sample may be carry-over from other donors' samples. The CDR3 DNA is TGTGCCAGTAGTAGCGGGACTTTTGGGGATGAGCAGTTCTTC. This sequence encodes CASSSGTFGDEQFF.